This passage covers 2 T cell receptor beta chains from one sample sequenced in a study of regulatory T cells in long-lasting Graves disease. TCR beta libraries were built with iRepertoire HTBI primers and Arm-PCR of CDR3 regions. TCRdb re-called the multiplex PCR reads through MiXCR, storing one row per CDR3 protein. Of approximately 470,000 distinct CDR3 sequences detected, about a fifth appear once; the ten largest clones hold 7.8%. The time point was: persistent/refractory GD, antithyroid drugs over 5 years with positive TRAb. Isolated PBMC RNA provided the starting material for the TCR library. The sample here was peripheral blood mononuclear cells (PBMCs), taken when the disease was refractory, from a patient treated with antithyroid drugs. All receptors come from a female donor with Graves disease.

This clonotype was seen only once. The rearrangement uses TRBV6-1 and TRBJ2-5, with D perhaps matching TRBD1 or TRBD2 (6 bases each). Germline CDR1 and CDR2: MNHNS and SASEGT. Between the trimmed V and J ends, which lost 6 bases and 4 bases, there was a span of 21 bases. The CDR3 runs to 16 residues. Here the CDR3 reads CASSPEPGRGPETQYF. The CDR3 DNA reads TGTGCCAGCAGCCCAGAGCCGGGCCGGGGGCCAGAGACCCAGTACTTC.

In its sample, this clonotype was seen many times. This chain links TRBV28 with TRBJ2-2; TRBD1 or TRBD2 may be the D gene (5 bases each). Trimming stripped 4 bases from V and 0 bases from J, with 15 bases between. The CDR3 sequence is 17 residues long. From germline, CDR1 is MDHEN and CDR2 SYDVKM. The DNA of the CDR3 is TGTGCCAGCAGTTCCCCTAAGTGGGGGACGAACACCGGGGAGCTGTTTTTT. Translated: CASSSPKWGTNTGELFF.